The clone carrying this T cell receptor beta chain was detected a few times. The antigen is unknown. This CDR3 is 15 amino acids long. V was shortened by 2 bases and J by 8 bases, with 16 bases between the two germline ends. Per germline, CDR1 MNHEY and CDR2 SMNVEV (reference sequence). This record comes from a study of CD8 T cells in Susac syndrome. General study points: Only a relatively small number of individuals were included in the TCR sequencing and HLA analysis.

When TEMRA cells were sorted, memory subsets were defined by CD27 and CD45RA staining. Negative isolation yielded CD4+ and CD8+ T cells, and FACS enriched TEMRA cells. The authors reverse transcribed roughly 0.5 to 1 ug RNA with random hexamers. One entry per CDR3 protein results from TCRdb running MiXCR on the immunoSEQ multiplex PCR reads. The data contain about 2,600 distinct CDR3 sequences, roughly four fifths of them singletons. The source is a human donor with Susac syndrome. The source material was CD8+ TEMRA cells from PBMCs. The subset was: FACS-sorted terminally differentiated effector memory CD8+ T cells re-expressing CD45RA (CD8+ TEMRA). V is TRBV27 and J is TRBJ2-1; tentative D call: TRBD2 (5 bases). CDR3 in DNA: TGTGCCAGCAGTTTAGAGGACTCCCTCGTTGATGAGCAGTTCTTC. As protein: CASSLEDSLVDEQFF.